This entry concerns a single TCR beta chain. These data come from a study of blood T cell repertoires in COVID-19. Looking at the study overall: Collection of acute and convalescent COVID-19 samples took place in the United States, Italy and Spain.

Clones were sequenced by immunoSEQ multiplex PCR, and TCRdb holds only the in-frame ones, with some missing. Of tens of thousands of clones detected, roughly 85% appear once; the ten largest clones hold about 26%. The CDR3 is 12 residues long. Per germline, CDR1 SNHLY and CDR2 FYNNEI. V was cut by 3 bases and J by 8 bases, with 8 bases left in between. This TCR came from a man aged 55 to 70 with active or convalescent COVID-19. The source material was peripheral blood. J is TRBJ2-1 and V is TRBV2; D remains unclear. CDR3 protein: CASSDLSDEQFF. Here the CDR3 DNA reads TGTGCCAGCAGTGACTTAAGCGATGAGCAGTTCTTC.